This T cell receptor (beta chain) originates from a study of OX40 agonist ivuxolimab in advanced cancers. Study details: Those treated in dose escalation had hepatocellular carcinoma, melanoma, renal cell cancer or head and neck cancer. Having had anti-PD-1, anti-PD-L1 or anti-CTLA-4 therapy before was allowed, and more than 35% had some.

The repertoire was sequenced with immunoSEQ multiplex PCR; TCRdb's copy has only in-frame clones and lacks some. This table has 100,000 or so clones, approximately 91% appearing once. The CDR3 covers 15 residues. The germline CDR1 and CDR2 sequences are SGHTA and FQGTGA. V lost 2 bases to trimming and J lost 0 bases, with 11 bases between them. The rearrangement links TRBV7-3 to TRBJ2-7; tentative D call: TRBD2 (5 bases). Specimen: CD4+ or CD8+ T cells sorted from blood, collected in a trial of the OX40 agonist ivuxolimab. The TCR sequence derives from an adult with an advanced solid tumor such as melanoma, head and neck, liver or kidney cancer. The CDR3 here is CASSLGGSPSYEQYF. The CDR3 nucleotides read TGTGCCAGCAGCTTAGGCGGGTCCCCCTCCTACGAGCAGTACTTC.